Below, 14 T cell receptor beta chains from the same sample are listed, as sequenced in a study of vaccination effects on CD4 cells after COVID-19. For these TCRs, the target antigens are not known. A 10-day culture period preceded the isolation of CD4+ T cells. BNT162b2 vaccine or mRNA-1273 vaccine was given to participants in two doses. TCRdb keeps only in-frame clones here, not all; method: immunoSEQ multiplex PCR. This sample has fewer than 75,000 clones, with 78% found just once. Sample: CD4+ T cells from PBMCs cultured without peptide, taken after COVID-19 vaccination. The source is a human donor who received a COVID-19 vaccine.

The chain combines TRBV27 with TRBJ1-1, with D perhaps TRBD1 (5 bases). Germline lookup yields CDR1 MNHEY and CDR2 SMNVEV (reference sequence). V lost 8 bases and J 0 bases, leaving 13 bases between the germline ends. The CDR3 sequence is 14 residues long. The CDR3 sequence: CASQRRGLNTEAFF. Here the CDR3 DNA reads TGTGCCAGCCAAAGGAGGGGATTGAACACTGAAGCTTTCTTT.

The V gene is TRBV2, the J gene TRBJ1-5; D remains unclear. V gave up 6 bases and J gave up 4 bases, with 13 bases separating them. Germline V gene data show CDR1 as SNHLY and CDR2 as FYNNEI. The CDR3 runs to 14 residues. The CDR3 DNA sequence: TGTGCCAGCAGCCCTATCAACAGTAATCAGCCCCAGCATTTT. Translating it yields CASSPINSNQPQHF.

This sequence joins TRBV14 and TRBJ1-1; D is undetermined. The CDR3 runs 11 residues. Germline CDR1 is SGHDN and CDR2 is FVKESK. V was pared by 8 bases and J by 1 base, with 5 bases between. DNA of the CDR3: TGTGCCAGCGGGGAGAACACTGAAGCTTTCTTT. Its translation: CASGENTEAFF.

J is TRBJ2-3 and V is TRBV28, with 9 bases lining up with TRBD1. This CDR3 is built from 13 residues. Germline V gene lookup returns CDR1 MDHEN and CDR2 SYDVKM. V gave up 6 bases and J gave up 4 bases; unmatched junction bases: 2. The CDR3 is CASRTGGADTQYF. The CDR3 DNA is TGTGCCAGCAGGACAGGGGGGGCAGATACGCAGTATTTT.

The chain couples TRBV5-1 to TRBJ2-1; D gene ambiguous. V gave up 4 bases and J gave up 7 bases, with 12 bases separating them. The CDR3 has 13 residues. CDR1 SGHRS and CDR2 YFSETQ come from the germline V gene. CDR3 coding DNA: TGCGCCAGCAGCCTGACCCCGAGGAATGAGCAGTTCTTC. This translates into CASSLTPRNEQFF.

CDR3 in amino acids: CATSRETGGVYGYTF. The CDR3 DNA reads TGTGCCACCAGCAGAGAGACAGGGGGCGTCTATGGCTACACCTTC. The chain recombines TRBV15 with TRBJ1-2, with TRBD1 matching over 10 bases. CDR3 size: 15 residues. The germline gives CDR1 LNHNV, CDR2 YYDKDF (reference sequence). J was trimmed by 4 bases and V by 0 bases; bases with no gene match: 2.

The chain has TRBV27 and TRBJ2-2, with 7 bases matching TRBD1. J gave up 5 bases and V 3 bases, and 3 bases lay outside the gene matches. The CDR3 sequence is 14 residues long. Germline loops: CDR1 MNHEY, CDR2 SMNVEV (reference sequence). This CDR3 is CASSFRGLTGELFF. In DNA, the CDR3 is TGTGCCAGCAGTTTTAGGGGGCTAACCGGGGAGCTGTTTTTT.

A few counts support this clone. The chain carries TRBV11-2 and TRBJ1-1; D is unresolved. Deletions cut 2 bases from V and 5 bases from J, with 9 bases between. Germline values: CDR1 SGHAT, CDR2 FQNNGV. The CDR3 is 13 residues long. The chain's CDR3 is CASSLNSRTEAFF. The CDR3 DNA reads TGTGCCAGCAGCTTAAACAGCCGGACTGAAGCTTTCTTT.

The CDR3 loop reads CATRGAGGYGYTF. In DNA form, the CDR3 reads TGTGCCACGAGGGGGGCCGGGGGCTATGGCTACACCTTC. The V and J genes are TRBV6-5 and TRBJ1-2, with D possibly matching TRBD1 (6 bases). The CDR3 has 13 residues. The V gene lost 10 bases and the J gene lost 4 bases, with 16 bases spanning the gap. The germline V gene has CDR1 MNHEY and CDR2 SVGAGI.

This clone was seen only a few times. The V call is TRBV4-3, the J call TRBJ1-2; no clear D gene. Trimming shortened V by 0 bases and J by 1 base, and 9 bases separated the two germline ends. CDR1 LGHNA and CDR2 YSLEER come from the germline V gene. CDR3 length: 15 residues. CDR3 nucleotides: TGCGCCAGCAGCCAAGAAGCCCGTGTTAACTATGGCTACACCTTC. This sequence encodes CASSQEARVNYGYTF.

This chain joins TRBV28 and TRBJ2-5; 14 bases agree with TRBD2. The germline V gene encodes CDR1 MDHEN and CDR2 SYDVKM. The ends lost 6 bases at V and 2 bases at J; junction bases unmatched: 11. The CDR3 contains 18 residues. The CDR3 sequence is CASSPWTSGRPFQETQYF. Written as DNA, the CDR3 is TGTGCCAGCAGCCCGTGGACTAGCGGGAGGCCTTTTCAAGAGACCCAGTACTTC.

This clone showed up just a few times. The gene calls are TRBV5-4 and TRBJ2-1; D might be TRBD2 (5 bases). With 4 bases removed from V and 0 bases from J, the gap between germline ends came to 14 bases. Germline-derived CDR1 and CDR2 are SGHNT and YYREEE (reference sequence). This CDR3 region has 16 residues. As DNA, the CDR3 is TGTGCCAGCAGCCCCAAGGACTTCAGCTCCTACAATGAGCAGTTCTTC. This codes for CASSPKDFSSYNEQFF.

This rearrangement joins TRBV29-1 to TRBJ2-1, with 11 bases fitting TRBD2. The CDR3 spans 14 residues. Germline V gene sequence: CDR1 SQVTM, CDR2 ANQGSEA. V was pared by 4 bases and J by 7 bases, with 6 bases of the junction left unmatched. CDR3 bases: TGCAGCGTTGTTCTAGCGGGAGGTAGGAATGAGCAGTTCTTC. It specifies CSVVLAGGRNEQFF.

The chain has TRBV19 and TRBJ2-5, with 14 bases identical to TRBD2. The J segment lost 6 bases and the V segment lost 5 bases, leaving 8 bases of the junction unmatched. The germline V gene has CDR1 LNHDA and CDR2 SQIVND (reference sequence). The CDR3 totals 16 residues. The CDR3 DNA reads TGTGCCAGTAGTCCCGGGACTAGCGGGAGTATAAAGACCCAGTACTTC. It yields the protein CASSPGTSGSIKTQYF. Full variable domain (missing parts from reference TRBV19 and TRBJ2-5): DGGITQSPKYLFRKEGQNVTLSCEQNLNHDAMYWYRQDPGQGLRLIYYSQIVNDFQKGDIAEGYSVSREKKESFPLTVTSAQKNPTAFYLCASSPGTSGSIKTQYFGPGTRLLVL.